This TCR beta chain was recorded in a study of blood T cell repertoires in COVID-19. Study overall: Sites in the United States, Italy and Spain provided acute and convalescent COVID-19 samples. In each case, the material was cDNA or gDNA derived from T cells, B-cell-depleted T cells, or PBMCs.

Deletions cut 2 bases from V and 1 base from J, with 20 bases between. CDR3 length equals 18 residues. Germline assignment: CDR1 MNHNS and CDR2 SASEGT. This clone was observed a handful of times. In the authors' workflow: Amplification with reference gene primers provided the estimates of nucleated cell counts. TCRdb's table, derived via immunoSEQ multiplex PCR, lists solely in-frame clones and lacks some. D and trimming come from the DNA, and the V and J calls and clone size come from that table. This repertoire shows around 50,000 clones, 85% to 90% found once; its top ten account for over 7.5%. The sample consisted of peripheral blood. The chain carries TRBV6-1 and TRBJ1-1; a possible D gene is TRBD1 (6 bases). This receptor was taken from a man between 50 and 59 years old with active COVID-19. The CDR3 DNA reads as TGTGCCAGCAGTGAACCGGAAAGGACAGCTTTATGGAACACTGAAGCTTTCTTT. It is translated as CASSEPERTALWNTEAFF.